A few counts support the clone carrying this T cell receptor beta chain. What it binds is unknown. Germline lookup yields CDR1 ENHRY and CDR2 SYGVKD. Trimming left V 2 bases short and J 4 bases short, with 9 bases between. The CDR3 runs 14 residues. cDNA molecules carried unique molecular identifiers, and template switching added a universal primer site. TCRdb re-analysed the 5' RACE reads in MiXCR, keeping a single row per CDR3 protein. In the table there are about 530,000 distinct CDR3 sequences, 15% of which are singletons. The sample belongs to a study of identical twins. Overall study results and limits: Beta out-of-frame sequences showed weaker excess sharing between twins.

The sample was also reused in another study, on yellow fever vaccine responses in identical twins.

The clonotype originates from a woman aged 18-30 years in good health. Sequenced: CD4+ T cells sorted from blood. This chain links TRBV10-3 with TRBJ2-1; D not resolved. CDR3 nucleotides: TGTGCCATCAGTGAGAGGTCCGATTACAATGAGCAGTTCTTC. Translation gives CAISERSDYNEQFF.